The 18 T cell receptor beta chains reported below all come from one sample, sequenced in a study of graft-versus-host responses after intestinal transplantation. Using immunoSEQ multiplex PCR, the repertoire was profiled, and TCRdb retains in-frame clones only, with some absent. The sample shows about 12,000 clones, 90% to 95% of them seen only once. Source: PBMCs, taken 1032 days after intestinal transplantation. These receptors were obtained from a human patient who received an intestinal transplant, so some T cells may come from the graft donor.

The CDR3 reads CASNTGTLSPYEQYF. In DNA, the CDR3 is TGCGCCAGTAATACGGGGACCCTGAGCCCCTACGAGCAGTACTTC. The chain employs TRBV23-1 and TRBJ2-7; the D call may be TRBD1 or TRBD2 (5 bases each). TRBV23-1 falls under the ORF class, with uncertain function. This CDR3 region has 15 residues. Between the trimmed V and J ends, which lost 9 bases and 2 bases, there was a span of 20 bases.

V gene TRBV9 combines with J gene TRBJ1-2; possibly TRBD1 for D (6 bases). This CDR3 comprises 13 residues. Germline V gives CDR1 SGDLS, CDR2 YYNGEE. With 3 bases removed from V and 6 bases from J, the gap between germline ends came to 12 bases. DNA for the CDR3: TGTGCCAGCAGCGCCACAGGGTTGGATGGCTACACCTTC. Its translation: CASSATGLDGYTF.

The J gene is TRBJ1-2, the V gene TRBV6-1; D uncertain. Trimming pared 5 bases from V and 4 bases from J, leaving 8 bases between. CDR3 size: 12 residues. Germline V gives CDR1 MNHNS, CDR2 SASEGT. CDR3 nucleotide sequence: TGTGCCAGCAGTCACCCCAGCTATGGCTACACCTTC. Protein sequence: CASSHPSYGYTF.

The V gene is TRBV12-5, the J gene TRBJ1-4; no definite D call. Trimming pared 1 base from V and 1 base from J, leaving 4 bases between. CDR1 is LGHNT and CDR2 is FRNRAP in the germline V gene. The CDR3 is 14 amino acids. This chain's CDR3 is CASGLGGTNEKLFF. The DNA for the CDR3 is TGTGCTAGTGGTTTGGGGGGAACTAATGAAAAACTGTTTTTT.

DNA of the CDR3: TGTGCCAGCAGCTTGGTATCGGCGGGTAATGAAAAACTGTTTTTT. Its protein is CASSLVSAGNEKLFF. V gene TRBV5-8 combines with J gene TRBJ1-4, with unresolved D. The CDR3 covers 15 residues. V was clipped by 0 bases and J by 4 bases, with 10 bases between them. The germline V gene has CDR1 SGHTS and CDR2 YDEGEE.

The gene calls are TRBV6-4 and TRBJ2-3; perhaps D is TRBD1 or TRBD2 (6 bases each). V was pared by 5 bases and J by 6 bases, with 12 bases between. This CDR3 spans 13 amino acids. In germline, CDR1 is MRHNA, CDR2 SNTAGT. CDR3 sequence: CASSPGATDTQYF. The CDR3 DNA reads TGTGCCAGCAGTCCGGGGGCAACCGATACGCAGTATTTT.

The chain's CDR3 is CASRDSGTAYGYTF. The CDR3 bases are TGTGCCAGCAGAGACTCCGGGACAGCCTATGGCTACACCTTC. The gene calls are TRBV6-5 and TRBJ1-2, with TRBD1 matching 7 bases. The CDR3 runs to 14 residues. Losses at the gene ends were 6 bases for V and 4 bases for J; bases not matched to a gene: 8. CDR1 is MNHEY, CDR2 SVGAGI, per germline.

About this clone: The junction shows a germline mismatch at one end, possibly a read error. The sample carries other DNA sequences with the same CDR3. V is TRBV6-1 and J is TRBJ2-2, with D perhaps TRBD2 (5 bases). Germline V lookup: CDR1 MNHNS, CDR2 SASEGT. This CDR3 is 15 amino acids long. CDR3 amino acids: CASSEPVFATGELFF. CDR3 coding DNA: TGTGCCAGCAGTGAACCCGTCTTTGCCACCGGGGAACTGTTTTTT.

The table lists this clone with a count of one. V is TRBV2 and J is TRBJ2-1; TRBD1 matches at 11 bases. The V and J ends lost 8 bases and 2 bases, in that order; junction bases with no gene match: 8. Germline assignment: CDR1 SNHLY and CDR2 FYNNEI. The CDR3 is 16 residues long. DNA of the CDR3: TGTGCCAGCCAATCCCCGGGACAGGGGGCCTACAATGAGCAGTTCTTC. Translated: CASQSPGQGAYNEQFF.

The CDR3 region is CASSPSGYTGELFF. The CDR3 bases are TGTGCCAGCTCACCATCGGGGTACACCGGGGAGCTGTTTTTT. The V gene is TRBV18, the J gene TRBJ2-2; a weak D match, TRBD2 (5 bases). V was trimmed by 2 bases and J by 3 bases, leaving 7 bases between them. The germline V gene encodes CDR1 KGHSH and CDR2 LQKENI. The CDR3 runs 14 residues.

V is TRBV5-1 and J is TRBJ2-5; 8 bases agree with TRBD1. This CDR3 region has 17 residues. V lost 4 bases to trimming and J lost 2 bases; unmatched junction nucleotides: 13. Looked up from germline, CDR1 is SGHRS and CDR2 is YFSETQ. The CDR3 region has the DNA TGCGCCAGCAGCCCTTGGGGATTAACAGGGGGACAAGAGACCCAGTACTTC. This encodes CASSPWGLTGGQETQYF. The full variable domain, completed using reference TRBV5-1 and TRBJ2-5, is KAGVTQTPRYLIKTRGQQVTLSCSPISGHRSVSWYQQTPGQGLQFLFEYFSETQRNKGNFPGRFSGRQFSNSRSEMNVSTLELGDSALYLCASSPWGLTGGQETQYFGPGTRLLVL.

CDR3 nucleotides: TGTGCCAGCAGCTTAGTCCGGGCAGGGGGAGGCAATCAGCCCCAGCATTTT. Encoded protein: CASSLVRAGGGNQPQHF. This chain connects TRBV7-9 to TRBJ1-5; TRBD1 aligns across 7 bases. There are 17 residues in the CDR3. Germline lookup yields CDR1 SEHNR and CDR2 FQNEAQ (reference sequence). The ends lost 1 base at V and 2 bases at J; junction bases unmatched: 8.

A word on this clone: Sequence at one end of the junction differs from germline and may be a read error. J is TRBJ2-3 and V is TRBV5-1, with 11 bases that match TRBD2. CDR1 SGHRS and CDR2 YFSETQ come from the germline V gene. This CDR3 comprises 17 residues. The DNA of the CDR3 is TGCGCCAGCAGCTTGGGACTAGCGGGGACGGGCACAGGTACGCAGTATTTT. It encodes CASSLGLAGTGTGTQYF.

V and J are TRBV5-5 and TRBJ1-1; no clear D. Germline CDR1 SGHKS, CDR2 YYEKEE (reference sequence). This CDR3 region has 13 residues. Trimming took off 0 bases at V and 4 bases at J, with 7 bases between the two ends. As DNA, the CDR3 is TGTGCCAGCAGCTTGGAAGTCCGCACTGAAGCTTTCTTT. It yields the protein CASSLEVRTEAFF.

The rearrangement links TRBV27 to TRBJ1-6; a possible D gene is TRBD1 (6 bases). This CDR3 contains 15 residues. Trimming took off 4 bases at V and 8 bases at J, with 15 bases between the two ends. In germline, CDR1 is MNHEY, CDR2 SMNVEV (reference sequence). CDR3 residues: CASSWDNLGDSPLHF. The CDR3 coding sequence is TGTGCCAGCAGTTGGGACAATCTTGGGGATTCACCCCTCCACTTT.

The chain has TRBV6-5 and TRBJ1-2; no firm D call. The V gene lost 6 bases and the J gene lost 5 bases, with 10 bases spanning the gap. CDR1 is MNHEY, CDR2 SVGAGI, per germline. The CDR3 sequence is 12 residues long. The CDR3: CASSPGGYGYTF. The CDR3 nucleotides read TGTGCCAGCAGCCCCGGAGGGTATGGCTACACCTTC.

The chain carries TRBV5-1 and TRBJ1-3, with D maybe TRBD1 (6 bases). The CDR3 is 14 amino acids. Germline assignment: CDR1 SGHRS and CDR2 YFSETQ. The V and J ends lost 0 bases and 4 bases respectively, with 8 bases between them. The CDR3 loop is CASSLGDRGNTIYF. CDR3 bases: TGCGCCAGCAGCTTGGGCGACAGGGGAAACACCATATATTTT.

The chain is built from TRBV2 and TRBJ2-7, with 9 bases lining up with TRBD1. The CDR3 spans 13 residues. The germline CDR1 and CDR2 sequences are SNHLY and FYNNEI. Trimming cost V 8 bases and J 9 bases; bases outside gene matches: 11. The CDR3 DNA reads TGTGCCAGCCGAGCCGGGACAGGGACGGGGCAGTACTTC. Translated: CASRAGTGTGQYF.